This T cell receptor (beta chain) was captured by sequencing in a study of blood T cell repertoires in COVID-19. Looking at the study overall: Researchers got acute and convalescent COVID-19 samples from the United States, Italy and Spain. T cells, B-cell-depleted T cells, or PBMCs provided the cDNA or gDNA that served as material.

Original analysis: Reference gene primer amplification gave nucleated cell count estimates. The protocol was immunoSEQ multiplex PCR, while the TCRdb copy is restricted to in-frame clones and leaves out a portion. That table supplies the V and J calls and clone size; D and trimming were determined from the DNA. This table holds a few hundred thousand clones, about nine tenths found once. V lost 1 base and J 4 bases, leaving 20 bases between the germline ends. Germline V gives CDR1 KGHSH, CDR2 LQKENI. This CDR3 region has 17 residues. The sequenced material came from peripheral blood. This receptor was obtained from a woman between 40 and 50 years old who had recovered from COVID-19. The V and J genes are TRBV18 and TRBJ2-7; tentatively, D is TRBD2 (6 bases). The CDR3 spells CASSPRGASGAGYEQYF. CDR3 nucleotides: TGTGCCAGCTCACCACGGGGTGCTTCGGGAGCAGGATACGAGCAGTACTTC.